One and the same sample provided the 17 T cell receptor beta chains below, sequenced in a study of tissue T cells after allogeneic stem cell transplantation (dated 2022 in TCRdb). The protocol used for the library was the immunoSEQ multiplex PCR assay. TCRdb's version of the immuneACCESS table is confined to in-frame rearrangements and falls short of the full clone set. An unresolved V gene accounts for under half of the shortfall where checked; the remainder is of unknown origin. Present in this sample are about 48,000 clones, around 70% of which were seen just once. The top ten constitute approximately 0.7% of the sample. Source material: sorted cells pooled from one or two spleens. These receptors all stem from a pool of C57BL/6 mice in good health.

A note on this clone: Germline and genes: mouse. The CDR3 is cut off 1 residue early in the read; its end comes from the germline J gene. The gene calls are TRBV2 and TRBJ2-4, with 9 bases aligning to TRBD2. From germline, CDR1 is LGHNA and CDR2 YSYQKL. This CDR3 is 14 amino acids long. V dropped 0 bases and J dropped 9; count of bases not matched to a gene: 4. The CDR3 sequence is CASSQEGDWGTLYF. The sequenced part of the CDR3 DNA is TGTGCCAGCAGCCAAGAAGGAGACTGGGGGACCTTGTAC. Drawing the rest from reference TRBV2 and TRBJ2-4, the complete variable domain is DPKIIQKPKYLVAVTGSEKILICEQYLGHNAMYWYRQSAKKPLEFMFSYSYQKLMDNQTASSRFQPQSSKKNHLDLQITALKPDDSATYFCASSQEGDWGTLYFGAGTRLSVL.

For this clone: Germline and genes here are mouse. The DNA ends 1 residue before the CDR3 does, and the rest of the CDR3 is filled in from the germline J gene. The chain joins TRBV31 to TRBJ2-2; 7 bases are shared with TRBD2. This CDR3 region has 14 residues. Germline V gene sequence: CDR1 GKSSPN, CDR2 SITVG. V gave up 5 bases and J gave up 2 bases; unmatched junction bases: 5. CDR3 amino acids: CAWSLGDNTGQLYF. The DNA read from the CDR3 is TGTGCCTGGTCCCTGGGGGACAACACCGGGCAGCTCTAC.

A note on this clone: Gene names refer to mouse genes. The read halts 1 residue ahead of the CDR3 end, with the missing end drawn from the germline J gene. This chain connects TRBV5 to TRBJ1-1; the match to TRBD1 covers 11 bases. The CDR3 totals 16 residues. Unmatched junction bases numbered 1, after V lost 1 base and J lost 0 bases. Germline CDR1 LGHNA, CDR2 YNLKQL (reference sequence). The CDR3 loop reads CASSQGTGGANTEVFF. The CDR3 bases that were read are TGTGCCAGCAGCCAAGGGACAGGGGGCGCAAACACAGAAGTCTTC.

Points on this clone: The genes are named according to mouse. The CDR3 end falls 1 residue outside the read, so it is completed with the germline J gene. This chain links TRBV5 with TRBJ1-1; tentatively, D is TRBD1 (6 bases). This CDR3 contains 15 residues. Per germline, CDR1 LGHNA and CDR2 YNLKQL (reference sequence). The V end lost 0 bases, the J end lost 3 bases, and 11 bases lay between the germline ends. CDR3 DNA (partial): TGTGCCAGCAGCCAAGATCGGGGGGCGGACACAGAAGTCTTC. This gives the protein CASSQDRGADTEVF. The whole CDR3 sequence is CASSQDRGADTEVFF.

This clone was detected once. Gene names refer to mouse genes. The observed sequence ends 1 residue before the CDR3 terminus, with the missing tail filled in from the germline J gene. The chain combines TRBV1 with TRBJ2-5, with no clear D. V was pared by 4 bases and J by 4 bases, with 3 bases between. Germline CDR1 and CDR2: NSQYPW and LRSPGD (reference sequence). The CDR3 has 11 amino acids. CDR3 in amino acids: CTCSEKDTQYF. CDR3 bases read: TGCACCTGCAGTGAGAAAGACACCCAGTAC.

With respect to this clone: The listed genes are named as in mouse. With the read ending 1 residue before the CDR3 end, the germline J gene is used to fill in that end. This chain uses TRBV26 with TRBJ1-2; no clear D gene. The length of the CDR3 is 13 residues. Trimming left V 0 bases short and J 2 bases short, with 4 bases between. CDR1 and CDR2 from the germline V gene are KGHPV and FQNQEV (reference sequence). The CDR3 loop is CASSLSRNSDYTF. The sequenced CDR3 bases are TGTGCCAGCAGTCTGTCCCGGAACTCCGACTACACC.

Remarks on this clone: The gene names given are mouse names. From the germline J gene comes the end of the CDR3, since the read stops 1 residue before it. The chain is built from TRBV31 and TRBJ1-2, with unresolved D. Trimming stripped 0 bases from V and 1 base from J, with 6 bases between. The length of the CDR3 is 13 residues. Germline assignment: CDR1 GKSSPN and CDR2 SITVG. CDR3 protein: CAWSLDKNSDYTF. The DNA read from the CDR3 is TGTGCCTGGAGTCTAGACAAAAACTCCGACTACACC.

Of note for this clone: Each gene name is a mouse one. The CDR3 extends 1 residue past the end of the read, so its final part is completed from the germline J gene. The chain links TRBV12-2 to TRBJ1-1; unclear D gene. Trimming cost V 5 bases and J 1 base, with 10 bases left between them. Germline V gene sequence: CDR1 SGHLS, CDR2 HYDKME. The CDR3 extends over 13 amino acids. CDR3 in amino acids: CASLLSVNTEVFF. The CDR3 bases that were read are TGTGCCAGCTTACTCTCGGTAAACACAGAAGTCTTC.

Notes on this clone: Germline and genes here are mouse. The read terminates 1 residue ahead of where the CDR3 ends, so the germline J gene completes it. This rearrangement joins TRBV14 to TRBJ2-7; TRBD1 is a possible D gene (5 bases). The CDR3 is 13 amino acids. Looked up from germline, CDR1 is SGHDT and CDR2 is FRDEAV. The germline V and J ends were trimmed by 2 bases and 7 bases, with 13 bases remaining between them. The part of the CDR3 DNA that was read is TGTGCCAGCAGTTTGGCCAGGAAGGGGGAACAGTAC. Protein product: CASSLARKGEQY. The entire CDR3 sequence reads CASSLARKGEQYF.

As concerns this clone: Any gene name here is a mouse gene name. From the germline J gene comes the end of the CDR3, since the read stops 1 residue before it. J is TRBJ1-1 and V is TRBV13-3; possibly TRBD1 for D (5 bases). V lost 2 bases and J 0 bases, leaving 5 bases between the germline ends. CDR1 and CDR2 from the germline V gene are NNHDY and SYVADS. The CDR3 loop spans 13 amino acids. CDR3 loop: CASSEGQNTEVFF. The CDR3 DNA, read in part, is TGTGCCAGCAGTGAGGGACAGAACACAGAAGTCTTC.

Comments on this clone: Gene names and germline refer to mouse. The read stops 1 residue short of the end of the CDR3; the missing end is completed from the germline J gene. The chain links TRBV1 to TRBJ1-1; 7 nucleotides agree with TRBD1. The germline V gene has CDR1 NSQYPW and CDR2 LRSPGD (reference sequence). This CDR3 is built from 14 residues. V trimming: 2 bases; J trimming: 4 bases; junction bases outside the gene matches: 4. CDR3 amino acids: CTCSARDRLTEVFF. The sequenced CDR3 bases are TGCACCTGCAGTGCACGGGACAGACTCACAGAAGTCTTC.

In this sample, this clone turned up once. Gene names refer to mouse genes. The CDR3 end falls 1 residue outside the read, so it is completed with the germline J gene. The genes are TRBV26 and TRBJ2-1; the D gene is possibly TRBD1 (7 bases). The CDR3 totals 13 residues. Trimming removed 6 bases at V and 7 bases at J, with 13 bases between. Germline V gene lookup returns CDR1 KGHPV and CDR2 FQNQEV (reference sequence). CDR3 DNA (partial): TGTGCCAGCAGGCGCCAGGGGGGAGCTGAGCAGTTC. This translates into CASRRQGGAEQF. The whole CDR3 reads CASRRQGGAEQFF.

As to this clone: The germline and genes are mouse ones. The read ends 1 residue shy of where the CDR3 ends; the end is completed using the germline J gene. J is TRBJ2-5 and V is TRBV13-2; 10 bases line up with TRBD1. V dropped 3 bases and J dropped 3; count of bases not matched to a gene: 4. The CDR3 sequence is 15 residues long. The germline V gene encodes CDR1 NNHNN and CDR2 SYGAGS (reference sequence). The sequenced part of the CDR3 DNA is TGTGCCAGCGGTGTGACAGGGGGCCTTCAAGACACCCAGTAC. Protein: CASGVTGGLQDTQY. The CDR3 reads in full as CASGVTGGLQDTQYF.

Worth noting for this clone: Genes here carry mouse names. The CDR3 loop is CASSLLQNERLFF. The sequenced part of the CDR3 DNA is TGTGCTAGCAGTTTATTACAAAACGAAAGATTATTT. The chain carries TRBV29 and TRBJ1-4; D uncertain. The CDR3 is cut off 1 residue early in the read; its end comes from the germline J gene. V was clipped by 1 base and J by 5 bases, with 5 bases between them. The germline CDR1 and CDR2 sequences are MSHET and SYDVDS. The CDR3 extends over 13 amino acids. The full variable domain, with the rest looked up from reference TRBV29 and TRBJ1-4, is DMKVTQMPRYLIKRMGENVLLECGQDMSHETMYWYRQDPGLGLQLIYISYDVDSNSEGDIPKGYRVSRKKREHFSLILDSAKTNQTSVYFCASSLLQNERLFFGHGTKLSVL.

For this clone: Genes here carry mouse names. Read sequence stops 1 residue before the CDR3 end, and the germline J gene provides the missing end. This rearrangement joins TRBV12-1 to TRBJ1-2; 7 nucleotides agree with TRBD1. V was clipped by 2 bases and J by 0 bases; unmatched bases: 2. Germline V gene lookup returns CDR1 SGHSN and CDR2 HYEKVE. The CDR3 contains 14 residues. CDR3 region: CASSRGTANSDYTF. The sequenced part of the CDR3 DNA is TGTGCCAGCTCTCGCGGGACAGCAAACTCCGACTACACC.

With regard to this clone: Any gene name here is a mouse gene name. The CDR3 end is not reached by the read, which stops 1 residue before it; the germline J gene fills it in. The rearrangement links TRBV19 to TRBJ2-1, with D tentatively TRBD1 (5 bases). V lost 7 bases, J lost 7 bases, and 9 bases lay in between. The CDR3 runs 11 residues. Germline CDR1 and CDR2: FNHDT and SITEND (reference sequence). The CDR3 protein is CASQGGAEQFF. CDR3 DNA (partial): TGTGCCAGCCAGGGTGGGGCTGAGCAGTTC.

As concerns this clone: Gene names are the mouse ones. The read ends 1 residue shy of where the CDR3 ends; the end is completed using the germline J gene. The chain is built from TRBV29 and TRBJ1-1, with D perhaps TRBD1 (6 bases). The germline CDR1 and CDR2 sequences are MSHET and SYDVDS. The V end was cut by 5 bases, the J end by 0 bases, with 13 bases between. This CDR3 contains 15 residues. Incomplete CDR3 DNA: TGTGCTAGCAGTGCCTCCGGGACAACAAACACAGAAGTCTTC. Its translation is CASSASGTTNTEVF. In full, the CDR3 is CASSASGTTNTEVFF.